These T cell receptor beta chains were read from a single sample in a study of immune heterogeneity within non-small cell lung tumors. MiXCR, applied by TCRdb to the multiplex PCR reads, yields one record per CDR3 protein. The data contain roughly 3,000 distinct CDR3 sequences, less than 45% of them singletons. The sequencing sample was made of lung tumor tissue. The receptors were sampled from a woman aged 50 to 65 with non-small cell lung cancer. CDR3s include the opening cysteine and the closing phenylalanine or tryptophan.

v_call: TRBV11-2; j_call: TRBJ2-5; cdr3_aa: CASSSWGGETQYF
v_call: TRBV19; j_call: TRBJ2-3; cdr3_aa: CASNSGITDTQYF
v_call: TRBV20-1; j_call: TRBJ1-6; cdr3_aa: CSAREDRENSPLHF
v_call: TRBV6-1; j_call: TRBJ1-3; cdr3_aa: CATSPPAGGNRAGNTIYF
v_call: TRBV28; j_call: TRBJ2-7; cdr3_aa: CASSPDFLSSEQYF
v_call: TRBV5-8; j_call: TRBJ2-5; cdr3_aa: CASSLAGAVQETQYF
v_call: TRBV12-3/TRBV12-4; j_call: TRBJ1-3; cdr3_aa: CASWGDSGNTIYF
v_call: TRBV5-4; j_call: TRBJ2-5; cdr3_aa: CASRPAGKDETQYF
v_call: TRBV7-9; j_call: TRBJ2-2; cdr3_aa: CASSRLTGTGELFF
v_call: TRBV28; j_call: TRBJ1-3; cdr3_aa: CASSFSPSGNTIYF
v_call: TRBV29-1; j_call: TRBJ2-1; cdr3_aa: CSVNGVSNEQFF
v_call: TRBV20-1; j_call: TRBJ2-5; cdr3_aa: CSATRNQETQYF
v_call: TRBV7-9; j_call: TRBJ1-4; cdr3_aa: CASSPAGGGIGEKLFF
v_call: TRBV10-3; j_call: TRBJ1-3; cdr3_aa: CAISDKENSGNTIYF
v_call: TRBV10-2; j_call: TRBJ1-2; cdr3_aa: CASSEGQWSGYTF
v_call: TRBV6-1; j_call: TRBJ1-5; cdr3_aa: CASSVDRGNQPQHF
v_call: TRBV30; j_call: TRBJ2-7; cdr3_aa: CAWSPLGRFYEQYF
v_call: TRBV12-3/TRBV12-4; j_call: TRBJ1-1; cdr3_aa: CASSPQGGDTEAFF
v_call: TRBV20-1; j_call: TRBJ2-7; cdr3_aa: CSASGGARASGTPGEQYF
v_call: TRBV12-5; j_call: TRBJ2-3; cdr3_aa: CASGTPPGLDDTQYF
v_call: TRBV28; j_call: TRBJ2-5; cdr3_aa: CASSSAWDQETQYF
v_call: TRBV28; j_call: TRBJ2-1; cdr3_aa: CASSLPGLNYNEQFF
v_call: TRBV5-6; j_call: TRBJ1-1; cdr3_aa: CARSSVGGARTEAFF
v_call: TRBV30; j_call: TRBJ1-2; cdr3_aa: CAWSRAYYGYTF
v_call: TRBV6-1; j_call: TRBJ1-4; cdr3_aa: CAITMGSGTSNEKLFF
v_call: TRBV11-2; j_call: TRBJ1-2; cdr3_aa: CASSLDRGGGDGYTF
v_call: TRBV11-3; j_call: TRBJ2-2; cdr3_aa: CASSLEGENTGELFF
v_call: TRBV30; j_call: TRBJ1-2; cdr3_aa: CAWSVSHTANYGYTF
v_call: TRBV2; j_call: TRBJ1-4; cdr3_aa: CASSTGQNEKLFF
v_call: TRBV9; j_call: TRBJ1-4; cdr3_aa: CASSPRGRDEKLFF
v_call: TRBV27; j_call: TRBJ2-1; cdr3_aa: CAISSRQGQFF
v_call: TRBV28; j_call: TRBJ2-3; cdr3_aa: CASSPGTGSTSTDTQYF
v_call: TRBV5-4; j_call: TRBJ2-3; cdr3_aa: CASSLDGVGGGAEDTQYF